This TCR beta chain was identified in a study of brain metastases from non-small cell lung cancer. Points on this clone: What it binds is not known.

From germline, CDR1 is SGHRS and CDR2 YFSETQ. The CDR3 has 14 amino acids. Trimming removed 0 bases from V and 5 bases from J, with 11 bases in between. Study results and caveats: TCR repertoires overlapped largely between brain metastases and matched primaries. Compared with primary tumors, brain metastases showed less T-cell infiltration. Compared with their matched primary tumors, roughly two thirds of brain metastases showed expanded T-cell clones.

Sequenced by immunoSEQ multiplex PCR; TCRdb stores in-frame clones only, minus some. This table holds about 4,900 clones, around 80% found once. The sequenced sample consisted of primary lung tumor tissue. This sequence was found in a donor older than 35 with non-small cell lung cancer. V and J are TRBV5-1 and TRBJ1-2; maybe TRBD1 (6 bases). CDR3 DNA sequence: TGCGCCAGCAGCTTGGAAACAGGGAGGTATGGCTACACCTTC. This translates into CASSLETGRYGYTF.